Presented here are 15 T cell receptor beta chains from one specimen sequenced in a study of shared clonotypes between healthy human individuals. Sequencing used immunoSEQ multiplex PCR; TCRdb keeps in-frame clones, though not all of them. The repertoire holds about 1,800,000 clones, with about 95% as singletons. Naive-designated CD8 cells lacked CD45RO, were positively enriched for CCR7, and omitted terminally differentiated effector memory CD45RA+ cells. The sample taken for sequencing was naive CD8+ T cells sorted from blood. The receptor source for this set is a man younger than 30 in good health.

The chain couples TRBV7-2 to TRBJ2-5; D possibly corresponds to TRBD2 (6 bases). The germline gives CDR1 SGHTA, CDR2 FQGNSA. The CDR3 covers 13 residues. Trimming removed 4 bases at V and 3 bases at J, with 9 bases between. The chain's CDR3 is CASSSPSEETQYF. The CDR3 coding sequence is TGTGCCAGCAGCTCCCCTAGCGAAGAGACCCAGTACTTC. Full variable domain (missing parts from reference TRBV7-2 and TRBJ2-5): GAGVSQSPSNKVTEKGKDVELRCDPISGHTALYWYRQSLGQGLEFLIYFQGNSAPDKSGLPSDRFSAERTGGSVSTLTIQRTQQEDSAVYLCASSSPSEETQYFGPGTRLLVL.

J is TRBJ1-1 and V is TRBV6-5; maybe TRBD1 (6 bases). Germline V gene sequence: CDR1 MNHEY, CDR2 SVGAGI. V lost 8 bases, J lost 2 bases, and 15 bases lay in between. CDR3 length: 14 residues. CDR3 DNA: TGTGCCAGCCGCCGCGGGGGCAGTAACACTGAAGCTTTCTTT. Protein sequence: CASRRGGSNTEAFF.

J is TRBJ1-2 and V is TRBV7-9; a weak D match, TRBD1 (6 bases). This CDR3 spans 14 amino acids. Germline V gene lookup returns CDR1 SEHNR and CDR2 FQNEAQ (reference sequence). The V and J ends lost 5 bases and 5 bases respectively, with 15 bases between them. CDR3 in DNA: TGTGCCAGCAGCACTACCAACAGGGAGTATGGCTACACCTTC. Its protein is CASSTTNREYGYTF.

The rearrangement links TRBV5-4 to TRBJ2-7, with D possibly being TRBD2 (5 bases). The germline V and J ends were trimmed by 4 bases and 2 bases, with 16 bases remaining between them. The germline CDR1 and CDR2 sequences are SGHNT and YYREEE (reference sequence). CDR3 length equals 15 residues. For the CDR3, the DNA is TGTGCCAGCAGCCGTAACTCGGGGATCACCTACGAGCAGTACTTC. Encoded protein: CASSRNSGITYEQYF.

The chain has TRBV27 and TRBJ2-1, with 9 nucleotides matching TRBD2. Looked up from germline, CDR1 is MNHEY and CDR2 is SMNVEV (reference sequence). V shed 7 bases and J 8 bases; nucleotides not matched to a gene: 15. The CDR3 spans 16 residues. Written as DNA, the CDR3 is TGTGCCAGCAAACTCTCGGGGGCTAGCGGGACTTATGAGCAGTTCTTC. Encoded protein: CASKLSGASGTYEQFF.

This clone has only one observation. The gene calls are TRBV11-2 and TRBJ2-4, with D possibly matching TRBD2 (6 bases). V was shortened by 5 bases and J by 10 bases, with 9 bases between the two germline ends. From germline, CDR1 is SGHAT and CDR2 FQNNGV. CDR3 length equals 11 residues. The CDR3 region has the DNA TGTGCCAGCAGCGCCGCGGGGATTCAGTACTTC. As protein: CASSAAGIQYF.

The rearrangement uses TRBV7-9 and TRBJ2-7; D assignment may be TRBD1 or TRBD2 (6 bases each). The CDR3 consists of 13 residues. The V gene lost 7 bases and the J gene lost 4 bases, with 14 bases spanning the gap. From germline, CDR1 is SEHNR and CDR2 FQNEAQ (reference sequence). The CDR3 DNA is TGTGCCAGCACCACCGGGGGCCTTTACGAGCAGTACTTC. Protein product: CASTTGGLYEQYF. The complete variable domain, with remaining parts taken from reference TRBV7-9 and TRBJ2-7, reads DTGVSQNPRHKITKRGQNVTFRCDPISEHNRLYWYRQTLGQGPEFLTYFQNEAQLEKSRLLSDRFSAERPKGSFSTLEIQRTEQGDSAMYLCASTTGGLYEQYFGPGTRLTVT.

DNA of the CDR3: TGTGCCAGTAGTATAATAGCGGGAGCAGGGGAGCAGTACTTC. The encoded protein is CASSIIAGAGEQYF. The chain combines TRBV19 with TRBJ2-7; 9 bases are a match to TRBD2. V lost 2 bases and J lost 7; bases outside the gene matches: 6. This CDR3 spans 14 amino acids. The germline CDR1 and CDR2 sequences are LNHDA and SQIVND (reference sequence).

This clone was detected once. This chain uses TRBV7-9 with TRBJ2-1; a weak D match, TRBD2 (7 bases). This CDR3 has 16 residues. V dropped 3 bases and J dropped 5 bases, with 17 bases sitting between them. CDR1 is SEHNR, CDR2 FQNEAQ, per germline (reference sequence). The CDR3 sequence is CASSFKGEGHDNEQFF. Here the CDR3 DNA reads TGTGCCAGCAGCTTTAAGGGGGAGGGCCACGACAATGAGCAGTTCTTC.

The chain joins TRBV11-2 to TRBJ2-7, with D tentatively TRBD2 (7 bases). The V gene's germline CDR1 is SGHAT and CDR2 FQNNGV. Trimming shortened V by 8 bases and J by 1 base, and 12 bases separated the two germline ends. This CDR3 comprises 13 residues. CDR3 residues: CASVRGGSYEQYF. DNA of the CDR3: TGTGCCAGCGTAAGGGGGGGATCCTACGAGCAGTACTTC.

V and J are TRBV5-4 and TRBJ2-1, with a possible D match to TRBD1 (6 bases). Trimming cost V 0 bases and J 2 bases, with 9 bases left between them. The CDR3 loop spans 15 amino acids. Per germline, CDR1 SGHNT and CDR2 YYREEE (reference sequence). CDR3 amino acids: CASSLGDTTYNEQFF. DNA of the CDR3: TGTGCCAGCAGCTTGGGGGACACTACCTACAATGAGCAGTTCTTC.

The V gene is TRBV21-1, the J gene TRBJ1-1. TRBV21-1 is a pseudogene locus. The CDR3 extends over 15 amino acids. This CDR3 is CASSGGYRANTEAFF. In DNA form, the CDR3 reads TGTGCCAGCAGCGGGGGGTACCGGGCTAACACTGAAGCTTTCTTT.

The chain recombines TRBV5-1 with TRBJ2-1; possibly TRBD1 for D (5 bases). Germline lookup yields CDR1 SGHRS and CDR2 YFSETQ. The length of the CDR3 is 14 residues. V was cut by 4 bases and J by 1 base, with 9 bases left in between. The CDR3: CASSPDISYNEQFF. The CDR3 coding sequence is TGCGCCAGCAGCCCGGACATTTCCTACAATGAGCAGTTCTTC. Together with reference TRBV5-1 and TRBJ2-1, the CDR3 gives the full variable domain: KAGVTQTPRYLIKTRGQQVTLSCSPISGHRSVSWYQQTPGQGLQFLFEYFSETQRNKGNFPGRFSGRQFSNSRSEMNVSTLELGDSALYLCASSPDISYNEQFFGPGTRLTVL.

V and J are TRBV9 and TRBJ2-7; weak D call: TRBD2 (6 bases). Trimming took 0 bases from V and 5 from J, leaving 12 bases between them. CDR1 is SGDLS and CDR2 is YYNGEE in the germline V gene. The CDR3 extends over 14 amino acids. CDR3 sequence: CASSVGGGVHEQYF. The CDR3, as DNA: TGTGCCAGCAGCGTAGGAGGAGGGGTCCACGAGCAGTACTTC.

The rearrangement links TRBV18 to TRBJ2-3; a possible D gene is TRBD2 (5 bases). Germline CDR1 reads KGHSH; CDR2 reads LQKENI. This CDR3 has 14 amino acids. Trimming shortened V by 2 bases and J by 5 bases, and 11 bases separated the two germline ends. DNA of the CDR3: TGTGCCAGCTCACCATGGGCCGCGGGAGATACGCAGTATTTT. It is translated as CASSPWAAGDTQYF.